This TCR beta chain was sequenced in a study of T cells in Graves' hyperthyroidism and ophthalmopathy. The CDR3 has 17 amino acids. The germline gives CDR1 MDHEN, CDR2 SYDVKM. The V gene end was trimmed by 2 bases and the J gene end by 5 bases; junction bases not matched to a gene: 9. This clonotype showed up many times. The investigators amplified TCR beta CDR3 regions from RNA transcripts. HTBI primers were employed in a first-round RT-PCR of the TCR CDR3. TCRdb fed the multiplex PCR reads into MiXCR, producing one record per CDR3 protein. This sample has some 600,000 distinct CDR3 sequences, with over 11% found just once.

The J gene is TRBJ2-5, the V gene TRBV28, with 12 bases identical to TRBD2. The sequenced sample consisted of blood. The sequence came from a woman aged 30 to 39 with Graves' hyperthyroidism that later progressed to Graves' ophthalmopathy. The CDR3 spells CASSLPWTSGMWETQYF. The CDR3 coding sequence is TGTGCCAGCAGTTTACCTTGGACTAGCGGGATGTGGGAGACCCAGTACTTC.